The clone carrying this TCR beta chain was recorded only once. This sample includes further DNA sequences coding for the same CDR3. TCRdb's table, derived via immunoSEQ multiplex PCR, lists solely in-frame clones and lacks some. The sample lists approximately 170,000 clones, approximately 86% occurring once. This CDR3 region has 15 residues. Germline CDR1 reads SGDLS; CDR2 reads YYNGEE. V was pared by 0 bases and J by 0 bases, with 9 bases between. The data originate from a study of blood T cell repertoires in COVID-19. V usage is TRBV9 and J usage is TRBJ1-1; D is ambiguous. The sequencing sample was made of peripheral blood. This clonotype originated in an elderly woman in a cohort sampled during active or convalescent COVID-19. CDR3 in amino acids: CASSVGGQLNTEAFF. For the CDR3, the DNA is TGTGCCAGCAGCGTAGGAGGCCAGCTGAACACTGAAGCTTTCTTT.